The clone carrying this T cell receptor beta chain showed up just a few times. These data are taken from a study of T-cell reconstitution after alpha-beta-depleted transplantation in children. Researchers prepared the TCRbeta library using unique molecular identifiers, the study reports. TCRdb reprocessed the PCR reads via MiXCR and lists one record per CDR3 protein. The table shows tens of thousands of distinct CDR3 sequences, with 40% to 65% occurring only once. This CDR3 region has 15 residues. Germline lookup yields CDR1 SEHNR and CDR2 FQNEAQ (reference sequence). V lost 5 bases to trimming and J lost 1 base, with 13 bases between them.

The TCR was taken from a boy under two years old with SCID, due to receive a stem cell transplant. The chain has TRBV7-9 and TRBJ2-3; D may be TRBD2 (7 bases). The specimen was peripheral blood, collected before TCRalphabeta/CD19-depleted stem cell transplant. The CDR3 DNA reads TGTGCCAGCAGCACATGGGGGGGCCGCACAGATACGCAGTATTTT. Encoded protein: CASSTWGGRTDTQYF. Using reference TRBV7-9 and TRBJ2-3 for the parts outside the CDR3, the full variable domain is DTGVSQNPRHKITKRGQNVTFRCDPISEHNRLYWYRQTLGQGPEFLTYFQNEAQLEKSRLLSDRFSAERPKGSFSTLEIQRTEQGDSAMYLCASSTWGGRTDTQYFGPGTRLTVL.